One and the same sample provided the 11 T cell receptor beta chains below, sequenced in a study of shared clonotypes between healthy human individuals. Profiling relied on immunoSEQ multiplex PCR, and the TCRdb table lists in-frame clones only, not all of them. The table lists 2 million to 2.5 million clones, about 94% of them singletons. The sample comprised naive CD4+ T cells sorted from blood. Subset here: CD45RA+ positively selected. The receptors originated from a man between 18 and 29 years old in good health.

The V and J genes are TRBV18 and TRBJ2-5; perhaps TRBD2 as D (5 bases). Looked up from germline, CDR1 is KGHSH and CDR2 is LQKENI. Trimming removed 1 base at V and 4 bases at J, with 10 bases between. This CDR3 comprises 14 residues. The CDR3 nucleotides are TGTGCCAGCTCACCACGAAGGGAGCGAGAGACCCAGTACTTC. Its protein is CASSPRRERETQYF. Supplemented by reference TRBV18 and TRBJ2-5, the full variable domain reads NAGVMQNPRHLVRRRGQEARLRCSPMKGHSHVYWYRQLPEEGLKFMVYLQKENIIDESGMPKERFSAEFPKEGPSILRIQQVVRGDSAAYFCASSPRRERETQYFGPGTRLLVL.

The J gene is TRBJ2-7, the V gene TRBV5-4; weak D call: TRBD2 (5 bases). The CDR3 contains 15 residues. V lost 3 bases and J 3 bases, leaving 16 bases between the germline ends. Germline V gene data show CDR1 as SGHNT and CDR2 as YYREEE (reference sequence). The CDR3 DNA is TGTGCCAGCAGCTCCTCCGGAATAGGGAGCTACGAGCAGTACTTC. Encoded protein: CASSSSGIGSYEQYF.

The chain combines TRBV30 with TRBJ1-2, with TRBD1 matching 7 bases. The CDR3 length is 14 residues. CDR1 and CDR2 from the germline V gene are GTSNPN and SVGIG (reference sequence). With V trimmed by 2 bases and J by 4 bases, 7 bases remained unmatched. The DNA of the CDR3 is TGTGCCTGGAGTCATACAGGGGCGTCCTATGGCTACACCTTC. Protein product: CAWSHTGASYGYTF.

The chain has TRBV6-1 and TRBJ1-6, with D tentatively TRBD1 (6 bases). V was clipped by 6 bases and J by 8 bases, with 14 bases between them. The germline CDR1 and CDR2 sequences are MNHNS and SASEGT. The CDR3 contains 14 residues. The CDR3 bases are TGTGCCAGCAGCCCCGTCGGGGGCGATTCACCCCTCCACTTT. Translating it yields CASSPVGGDSPLHF.

This rearrangement joins TRBV28 to TRBJ2-3, with TRBD2 matching over 7 bases. The CDR3 contains 15 residues. Germline assignment: CDR1 MDHEN and CDR2 SYDVKM. V dropped 4 bases and J dropped 3; count of bases not matched to a gene: 7. In DNA form, the CDR3 reads TGTGCCAGCAGTTGGGGAGGGAGGAAAACAGATACGCAGTATTTT. This codes for CASSWGGRKTDTQYF.

The chain couples TRBV6-5 to TRBJ1-3; no firm D call. The CDR3 loop spans 15 amino acids. Germline loops: CDR1 MNHEY, CDR2 SVGAGI. Trimming stripped 4 bases from V and 0 bases from J, with 10 bases between. The CDR3 bases are TGTGCCAGCAGTTCGGGCTTCAACTCTGGAAACACCATATATTTT. Protein: CASSSGFNSGNTIYF.

V gene TRBV21-1 combines with J gene TRBJ1-1. TRBV21-1 represents a pseudogene. This CDR3 is 11 amino acids long. CDR3 DNA sequence: TGTGCCAGCAGCACCTTCGATGAAGCTTTCTTT. This codes for CASSTFDEAFF.

With regard to this clone: Other DNA sequences of this sample code for an identical CDR3. CDR3 in DNA: TGTGCCAGCAGCTTGGGGGTACGGCAAGAGACCCAGTACTTC. Translation gives CASSLGVRQETQYF. The chain carries TRBV5-4 and TRBJ2-5; D is ambiguous. Trimming stripped 0 bases from V and 2 bases from J, with 8 bases between. This CDR3 contains 14 residues. Per the germline V gene, CDR1 is SGHNT and CDR2 is YYREEE (reference sequence).

The rearrangement links TRBV6-1 to TRBJ1-1; D unresolved. This CDR3 spans 11 amino acids. Between the trimmed V and J ends, which lost 2 bases and 5 bases, there was a span of 3 bases. Germline V gene sequence: CDR1 MNHNS, CDR2 SASEGT. The CDR3: CASSELTEAFF. The CDR3 nucleotides read TGTGCCAGCAGTGAATTAACTGAAGCTTTCTTT.

This chain joins TRBV7-3 and TRBJ2-2, with D possibly being TRBD2 (5 bases). CDR3 length equals 15 residues. Trimming removed 1 base from V and 1 base from J, with 7 bases in between. Germline V CDR1 and CDR2: SGHTA, FQGTGA. DNA of the CDR3: TGTGCCAGCAGCTTAAGAGGAGGGAACACCGGGGAGCTGTTTTTT. Amino acid sequence: CASSLRGGNTGELFF.

The CDR3 region has the DNA TGTGCCAGCAGTCAGGGGGCCCCGAGCTCCTACGAGCAGTACTTC. This translates into CASSQGAPSSYEQYF. This chain joins TRBV28 and TRBJ2-7; TRBD1 matches 8 bases. The CDR3 has 15 amino acids. Germline trimming cut 5 bases from V and 0 bases from J; bases unmatched to any gene: 6. Germline V gene sequence: CDR1 MDHEN, CDR2 SYDVKM.